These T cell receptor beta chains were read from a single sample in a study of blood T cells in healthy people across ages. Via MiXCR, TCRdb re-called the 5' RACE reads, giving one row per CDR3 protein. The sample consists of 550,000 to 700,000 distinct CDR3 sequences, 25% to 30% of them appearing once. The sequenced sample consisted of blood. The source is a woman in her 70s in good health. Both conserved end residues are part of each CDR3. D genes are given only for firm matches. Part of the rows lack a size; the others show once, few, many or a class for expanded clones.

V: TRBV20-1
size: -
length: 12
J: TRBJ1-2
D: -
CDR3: CSAPGALYGYTF
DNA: TGCAGTGCTCCTGGGGCTCTCTATGGCTACACCTTC

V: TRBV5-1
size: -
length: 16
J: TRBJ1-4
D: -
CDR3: CASSSAPQGTNEKLFF
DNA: TGCGCCAGCAGCTCGGCACCACAGGGAACTAATGAAAAACTGTTTTTT

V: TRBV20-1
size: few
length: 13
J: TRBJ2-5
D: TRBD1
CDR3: CSASTGGTETQYF
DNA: TGCAGTGCTTCGACAGGGGGCACGGAGACCCAGTACTTC

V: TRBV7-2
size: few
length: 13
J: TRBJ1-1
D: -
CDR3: CASDYRVSTEAFF
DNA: TGTGCCAGCGATTATCGGGTCAGCACTGAAGCTTTCTTT

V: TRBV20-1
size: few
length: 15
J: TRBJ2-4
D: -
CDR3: CSAIQAKLAKNIQYF
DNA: TGCAGTGCTATACAGGCAAAGCTAGCCAAAAACATTCAGTACTTC

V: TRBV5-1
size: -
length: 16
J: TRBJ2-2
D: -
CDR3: CASSSLPGVNAGELFF
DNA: TGCGCCAGCAGCTCGCTTCCCGGGGTCAACGCCGGGGAGCTGTTTTTT

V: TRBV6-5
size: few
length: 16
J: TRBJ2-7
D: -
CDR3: CASSYSPNPDPYEQYF
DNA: TGTGCCAGCAGTTACTCTCCAAATCCAGACCCCTACGAGCAGTACTTC

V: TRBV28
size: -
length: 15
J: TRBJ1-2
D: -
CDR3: CASSLLAGSFYGYTF
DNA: TGTGCCAGCAGTTTATTGGCAGGCTCTTTCTATGGCTACACCTTC

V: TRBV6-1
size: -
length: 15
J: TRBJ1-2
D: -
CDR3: CASSERRDGIYGYTF
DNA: TGTGCCAGCAGTGAAAGGAGGGACGGTATCTATGGCTACACCTTC

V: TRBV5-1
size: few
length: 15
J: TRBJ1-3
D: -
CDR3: CAGSLFPGTGNTIYF
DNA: TGCGCCGGCAGCTTGTTTCCAGGGACTGGAAACACCATATATTTT

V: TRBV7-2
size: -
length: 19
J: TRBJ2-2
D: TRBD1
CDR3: CASSLARGQDGSAAGELFF
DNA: TGTGCCAGCAGCTTAGCGCGCGGACAGGATGGCTCCGCTGCCGGGGAGCTGTTTTTT

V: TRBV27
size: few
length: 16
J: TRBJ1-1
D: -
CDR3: CASSPGRGQGGTEAFF
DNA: TGTGCCAGCAGTCCGGGGCGGGGGCAGGGAGGCACTGAAGCTTTCTTT

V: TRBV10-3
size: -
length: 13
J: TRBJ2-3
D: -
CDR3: CAISVEGADTQYF
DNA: TGTGCCATCAGCGTGGAGGGCGCAGATACGCAGTATTTT

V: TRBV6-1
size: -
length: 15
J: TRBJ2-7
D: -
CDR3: CASSAGSAGSYEQYF
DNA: TGTGCCAGCAGTGCAGGGTCGGCCGGATCCTACGAGCAGTACTTC

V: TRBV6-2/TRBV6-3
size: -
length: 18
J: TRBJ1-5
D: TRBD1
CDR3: CASSYWRQGWGSNQPQHF
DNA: TGTGCCAGCAGTTACTGGCGACAGGGGTGGGGGAGCAATCAGCCCCAGCATTTT

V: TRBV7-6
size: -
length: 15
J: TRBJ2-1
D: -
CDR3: CASSSGTTYYNEQFF
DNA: TGTGCCAGCAGCTCCGGGACAACTTACTACAATGAGCAGTTCTTC

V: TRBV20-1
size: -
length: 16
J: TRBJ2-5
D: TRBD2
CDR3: CSARGSPLAGEETQYF
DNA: TGCAGTGCTAGAGGCTCCCCACTAGCGGGGGAAGAGACCCAGTACTTC

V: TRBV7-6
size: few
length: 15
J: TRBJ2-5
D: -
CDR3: CASSTSAANQETQYF
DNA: -

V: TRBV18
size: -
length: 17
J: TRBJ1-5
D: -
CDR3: CASSPGNQGSGNQPQHF
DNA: TGTGCCAGCTCACCAGGGAATCAGGGTTCGGGCAATCAGCCCCAGCATTTT

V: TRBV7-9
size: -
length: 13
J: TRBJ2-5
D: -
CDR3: CASRGLPQGTQYF
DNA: TGTGCCAGCAGGGGCCTACCCCAGGGGACCCAGTACTTC

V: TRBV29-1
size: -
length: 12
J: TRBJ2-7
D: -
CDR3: CSVRGQSYEQYF
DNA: TGCAGCGTAAGGGGACAATCCTACGAGCAGTACTTC

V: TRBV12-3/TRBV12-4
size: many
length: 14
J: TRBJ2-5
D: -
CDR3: CASSPKGVQETQYF
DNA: TGTGCCAGCAGCCCCAAGGGGGTTCAAGAGACCCAGTACTTC

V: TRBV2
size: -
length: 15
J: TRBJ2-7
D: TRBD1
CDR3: CASSKGAPVTYEQYF
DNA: TGTGCCAGCAGTAAGGGGGCGCCGGTAACCTACGAGCAGTACTTC

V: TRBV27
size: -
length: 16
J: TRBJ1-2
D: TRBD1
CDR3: CASTPGGTGQLYGYTF
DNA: TGTGCCAGCACTCCAGGAGGGACAGGGCAACTCTATGGCTACACCTTC

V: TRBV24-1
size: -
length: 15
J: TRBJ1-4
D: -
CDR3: CATSEGSAENEKLFF
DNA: TGTGCCACCAGTGAGGGTTCGGCAGAGAATGAAAAACTGTTTTTT

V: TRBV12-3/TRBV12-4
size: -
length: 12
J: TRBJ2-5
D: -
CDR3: CASSFHAAEQYF
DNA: TGTGCCAGCAGTTTTCACGCCGCGGAGCAGTACTTC

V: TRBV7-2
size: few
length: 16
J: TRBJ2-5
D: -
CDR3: CASSLARRAKTGTQYF
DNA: TGTGCCAGCAGCTTAGCCCGGAGGGCCAAAACCGGGACCCAGTACTTC

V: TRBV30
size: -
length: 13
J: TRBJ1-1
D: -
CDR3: CACYSGQSTEAFF
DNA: TGTGCCTGTTACAGCGGGCAAAGCACTGAAGCTTTCTTT

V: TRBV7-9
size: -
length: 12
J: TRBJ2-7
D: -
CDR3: CASSLGQYEQYF
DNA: TGTGCCAGCAGCTTAGGGCAGTACGAGCAGTACTTC

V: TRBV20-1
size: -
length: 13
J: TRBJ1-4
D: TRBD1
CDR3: CSATQGAGEKLFF
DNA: TGCAGTGCAACACAGGGGGCAGGTGAAAAACTGTTTTTT

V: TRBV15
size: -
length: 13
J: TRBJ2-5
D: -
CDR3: CATSRGEPETQYF
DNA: TGTGCCACCAGCAGGGGCGAGCCAGAGACCCAGTACTTC

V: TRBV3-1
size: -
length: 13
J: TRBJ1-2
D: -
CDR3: CASSLQGTGGYTF
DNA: TGTGCCAGCAGCCTACAAGGGACCGGAGGCTACACCTTC

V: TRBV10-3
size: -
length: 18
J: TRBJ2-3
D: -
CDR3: CAISLLNQGVVITDTQYF
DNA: TGTGCCATCAGCTTGCTAAACCAAGGCGTGGTCATCACAGATACGCAGTATTTT

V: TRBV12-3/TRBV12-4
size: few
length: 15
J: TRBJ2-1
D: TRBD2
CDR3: CASSPWSGAYNEQFF
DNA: TGTGCCAGCAGTCCCTGGAGCGGGGCGTACAATGAGCAGTTCTTC

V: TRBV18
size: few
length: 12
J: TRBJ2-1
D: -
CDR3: CASSPEGNEQFF
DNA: TGTGCCAGCTCACCGGAGGGCAATGAGCAGTTCTTC

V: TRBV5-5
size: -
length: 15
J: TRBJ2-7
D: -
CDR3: CASSLVGRTFNEQYF
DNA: TGCGCCAGCAGCTTGGTGGGCAGGACCTTTAACGAGCAGTACTTC

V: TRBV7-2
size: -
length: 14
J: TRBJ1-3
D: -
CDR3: CASSLGLLRDTIYF
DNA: TGTGCCAGCAGCTTAGGCCTCCTAAGAGACACCATATATTTT

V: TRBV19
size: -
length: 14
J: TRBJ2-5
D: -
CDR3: CASSHRGVGETQYF
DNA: TGTGCCAGTAGCCACAGAGGGGTGGGAGAGACCCAGTACTTC

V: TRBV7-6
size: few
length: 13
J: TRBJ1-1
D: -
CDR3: CASSSKRRVPPFF
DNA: TGTGCCAGCAGCTCGAAACGACGGGTCCCTCCTTTCTTT

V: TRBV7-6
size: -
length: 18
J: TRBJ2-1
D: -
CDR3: CASSSFYRGRLEGDEQFF
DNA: TGTGCCAGCAGCTCCTTCTATCGGGGACGGCTCGAGGGGGATGAGCAGTTCTTC

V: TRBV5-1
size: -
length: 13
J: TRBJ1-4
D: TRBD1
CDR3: CASSLGGTDILFF
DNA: TGCGCCAGCAGCTTGGGTGGGACAGATATCCTGTTTTTT

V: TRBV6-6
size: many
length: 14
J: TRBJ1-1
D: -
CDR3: CASSYRGEETEAFF
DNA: TGTGCCAGCAGTTACAGGGGGGAGGAAACTGAAGCTTTCTTT

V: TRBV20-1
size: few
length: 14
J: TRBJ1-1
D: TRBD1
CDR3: CSARRTGGNTEAFF
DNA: TGCAGTGCTAGGCGGACAGGGGGGAACACTGAAGCTTTCTTT

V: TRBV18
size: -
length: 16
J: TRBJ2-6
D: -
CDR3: CASSPVQASGANVLTF
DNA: TGTGCCAGCTCACCGGTCCAAGCCTCTGGGGCCAACGTCCTGACTTTC

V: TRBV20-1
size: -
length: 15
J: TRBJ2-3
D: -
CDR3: CSAPPAGRSGDTQYF
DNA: TGCAGTGCCCCCCCAGCGGGCCGCTCGGGAGATACGCAGTATTTT

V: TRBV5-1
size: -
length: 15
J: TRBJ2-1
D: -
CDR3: CASSLEPANYNEQFF
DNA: TGCGCCAGCAGCTTGGAACCAGCGAACTACAATGAGCAGTTCTTC

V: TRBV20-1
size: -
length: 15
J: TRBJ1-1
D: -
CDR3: CSAPIDFNRVTEAFF
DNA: TGCAGTGCTCCTATAGACTTCAACAGGGTCACTGAAGCTTTCTTT

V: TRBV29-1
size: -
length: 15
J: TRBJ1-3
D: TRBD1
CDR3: CSVLDRASSGNTIYF
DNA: TGCAGCGTTCTTGACAGGGCCTCCTCTGGAAACACCATATATTTT

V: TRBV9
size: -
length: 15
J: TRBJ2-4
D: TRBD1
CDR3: CASSFRGDSINIQYF
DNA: TGTGCCAGCAGCTTCCGAGGGGACAGTATAAACATTCAGTACTTC

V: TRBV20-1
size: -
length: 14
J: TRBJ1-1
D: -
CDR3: CSARGGGVGTEAFF
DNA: TGCAGTGCTAGAGGGGGGGGAGTAGGCACTGAAGCTTTCTTT

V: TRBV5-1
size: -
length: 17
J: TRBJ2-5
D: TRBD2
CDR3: CASSLSIGGAGQETQYF
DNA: TGCGCCAGCAGCTTGTCGATCGGGGGGGCCGGGCAAGAGACCCAGTACTTC

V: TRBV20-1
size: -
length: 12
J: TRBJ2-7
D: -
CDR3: CGAIDSPYEQYF
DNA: TGCGGTGCTATCGACAGTCCCTACGAGCAGTACTTC

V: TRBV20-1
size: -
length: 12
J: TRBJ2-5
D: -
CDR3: CSATVRPETQYF
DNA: TGCAGTGCTACCGTCCGCCCGGAGACCCAGTACTTC